The TCR beta chain under discussion was sequenced for a study of cytomegalovirus exposure and HLA in healthy donors. In the case of this clone: The antigen is undetermined.

General study points: Follow-up analysis found HLA locus-dependent TCR association rates, highest for DRB1 and lowest for HLA-C.

The CDR3 spans 17 residues. Trimming shortened V by 4 bases and J by 0 bases, and 18 bases separated the two germline ends. The V gene's germline CDR1 is SGHRS and CDR2 YFSETQ. Vbeta (60) and Jbeta (13) primers were used in the PCR. Measured with immunoSEQ multiplex PCR; TCRdb has only the in-frame clones, and not every one. Its table lists tens of thousands of clones. The TCR was taken from a man aged 45-60 years in good health and CMV-seropositive. V is TRBV5-1 and J is TRBJ2-3; TRBD2 is a possible D gene (5 bases). Sequencing was carried out using PBMCs. The CDR3 DNA reads TGCGCCAGCAGCCCTAACCCGGGATCGACTAGCACAGATACGCAGTATTTT. Its translation is CASSPNPGSTSTDTQYF.